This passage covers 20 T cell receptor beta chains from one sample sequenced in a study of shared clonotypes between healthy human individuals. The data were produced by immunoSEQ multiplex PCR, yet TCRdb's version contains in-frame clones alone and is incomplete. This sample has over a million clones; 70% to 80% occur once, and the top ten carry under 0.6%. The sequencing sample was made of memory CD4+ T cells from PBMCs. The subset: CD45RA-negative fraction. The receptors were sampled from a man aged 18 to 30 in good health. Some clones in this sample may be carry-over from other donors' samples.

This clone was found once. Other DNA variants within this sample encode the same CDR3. CDR3 bases: TGTGCCAGCAGCCGAGGGGGCTACGAGCAGTACTTC. Protein sequence: CASSRGGYEQYF. The gene calls are TRBV2 and TRBJ2-7; D is possibly TRBD1 (6 bases). V was pared by 6 bases and J by 3 bases, with 9 bases between. The germline V gene has CDR1 SNHLY and CDR2 FYNNEI. The CDR3 extends over 12 amino acids.

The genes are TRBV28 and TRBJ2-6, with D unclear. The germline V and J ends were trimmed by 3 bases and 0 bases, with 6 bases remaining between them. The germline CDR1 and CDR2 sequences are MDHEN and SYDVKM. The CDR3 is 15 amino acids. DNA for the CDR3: TGTGCCAGCAGTTTTCGCGTCTCTGGGGCCAACGTCCTGACTTTC. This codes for CASSFRVSGANVLTF.

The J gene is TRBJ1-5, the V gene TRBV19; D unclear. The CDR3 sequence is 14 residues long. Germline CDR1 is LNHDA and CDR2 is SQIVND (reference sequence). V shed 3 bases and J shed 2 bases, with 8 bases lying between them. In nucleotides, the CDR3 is TGTGCCAGTAGTATGGTGGGCCGCAATCAGCCCCAGCATTTT. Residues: CASSMVGRNQPQHF.

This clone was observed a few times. The CDR3 DNA reads as TGTGCCTGGGAATCACAGGGAGGTGGCTACACCTTC. This sequence encodes CAWESQGGGYTF. The rearrangement links TRBV30 to TRBJ1-2; weak D call: TRBD1 (6 bases). V lost 5 bases, J lost 7 bases, and 14 bases lay in between. Germline values: CDR1 GTSNPN, CDR2 SVGIG (reference sequence). The CDR3 has 12 residues.

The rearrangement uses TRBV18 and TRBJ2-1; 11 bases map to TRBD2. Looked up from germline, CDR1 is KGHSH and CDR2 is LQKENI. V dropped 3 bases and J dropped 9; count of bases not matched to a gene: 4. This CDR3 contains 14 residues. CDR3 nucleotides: TGTGCCAGCTCACCTGGAGGACTAGCGGGTGAGCAGTTCTTC. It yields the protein CASSPGGLAGEQFF.

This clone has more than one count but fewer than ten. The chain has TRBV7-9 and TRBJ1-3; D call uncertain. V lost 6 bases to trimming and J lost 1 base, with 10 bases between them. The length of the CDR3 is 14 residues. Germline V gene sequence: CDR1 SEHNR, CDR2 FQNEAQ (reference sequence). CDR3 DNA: TGTGCCAGCAGACTCTCATTATCTGGAAACACCATATATTTT. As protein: CASRLSLSGNTIYF. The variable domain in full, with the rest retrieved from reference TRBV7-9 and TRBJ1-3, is DTGVSQNPRHKITKRGQNVTFRCDPISEHNRLYWYRQTLGQGPEFLTYFQNEAQLEKSRLLSDRFSAERPKGSFSTLEIQRTEQGDSAMYLCASRLSLSGNTIYFGEGSWLTVV.

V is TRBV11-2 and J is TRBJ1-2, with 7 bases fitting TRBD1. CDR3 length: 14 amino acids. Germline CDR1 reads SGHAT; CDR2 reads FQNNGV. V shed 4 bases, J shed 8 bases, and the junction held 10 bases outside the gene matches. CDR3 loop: CASSSDREMRGYTF. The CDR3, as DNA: TGTGCCAGCAGCTCAGACAGGGAAATGAGGGGCTACACCTTC.

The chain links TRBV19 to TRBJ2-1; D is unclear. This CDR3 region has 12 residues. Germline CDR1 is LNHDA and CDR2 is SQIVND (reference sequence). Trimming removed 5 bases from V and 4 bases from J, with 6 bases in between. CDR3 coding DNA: TGTGCCAGTAGTTCTAGGTACAATGAGCAGTTCTTC. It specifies CASSSRYNEQFF.

The CDR3 region is CASSEDTGLPGYTF. For the CDR3, the DNA is TGTGCCAGCAGCGAGGACACGGGGCTTCCTGGCTACACCTTC. J is TRBJ1-2 and V is TRBV9; TRBD1 might be the D (5 bases). The CDR3 covers 14 residues. The germline CDR1 and CDR2 sequences are SGDLS and YYNGEE. V was cut by 3 bases and J by 7 bases, with 16 bases left in between.

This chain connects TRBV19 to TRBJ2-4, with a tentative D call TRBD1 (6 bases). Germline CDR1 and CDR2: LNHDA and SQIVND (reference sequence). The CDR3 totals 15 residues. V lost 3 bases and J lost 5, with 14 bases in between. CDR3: CASSMGAAGQNIQYF. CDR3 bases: TGTGCCAGTAGTATGGGGGCGGCAGGACAAAACATTCAGTACTTC.

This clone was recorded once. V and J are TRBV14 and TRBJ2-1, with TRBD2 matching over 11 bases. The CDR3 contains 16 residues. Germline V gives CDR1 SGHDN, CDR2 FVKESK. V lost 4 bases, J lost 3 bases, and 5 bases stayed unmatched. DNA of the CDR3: TGTGCCAGCAGCCTCCTAGCGGGAGGTTACTACAATGAGCAGTTCTTC. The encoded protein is CASSLLAGGYYNEQFF.

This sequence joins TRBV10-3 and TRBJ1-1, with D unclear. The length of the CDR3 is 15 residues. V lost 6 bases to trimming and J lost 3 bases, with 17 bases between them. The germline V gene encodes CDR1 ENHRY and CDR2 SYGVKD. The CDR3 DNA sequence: TGTGCCATCAGCTTCGGCGGGCTCGGTGACACTGAAGCTTTCTTT. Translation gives CAISFGGLGDTEAFF.

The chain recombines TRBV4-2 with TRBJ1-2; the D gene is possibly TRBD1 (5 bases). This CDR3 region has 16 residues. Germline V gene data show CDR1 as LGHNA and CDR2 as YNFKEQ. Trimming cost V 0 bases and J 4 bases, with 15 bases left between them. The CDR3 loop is CASSQDLIGGGYGYTF. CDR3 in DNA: TGTGCCAGCAGCCAAGACCTGATCGGGGGGGGCTATGGCTACACCTTC.

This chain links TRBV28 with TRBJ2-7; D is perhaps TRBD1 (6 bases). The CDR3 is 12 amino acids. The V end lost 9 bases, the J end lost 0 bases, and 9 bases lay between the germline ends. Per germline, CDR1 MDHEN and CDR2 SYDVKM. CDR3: CASRDNSYEQYF. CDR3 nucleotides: TGTGCCAGTAGGGACAACTCCTACGAGCAGTACTTC. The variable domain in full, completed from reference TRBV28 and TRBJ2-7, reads DVKVTQSSRYLVKRTGEKVFLECVQDMDHENMFWYRQDPGLGLRLIYFSYDVKMKEKGDIPEGYSVSREKKERFSLILESASTNQTSMYLCASRDNSYEQYFGPGTRLTVT.

The CDR3 DNA follows: TGTGCCAGCAGTTTTCATTCCCTGGCCCGGCCTGAAGCTTTCTTT. Protein product: CASSFHSLARPEAFF. V and J are TRBV28 and TRBJ1-1; no firm D call. This CDR3 region has 15 residues. Germline V lookup: CDR1 MDHEN, CDR2 SYDVKM. V lost 3 bases to trimming and J lost 6 bases, with 17 bases between them.

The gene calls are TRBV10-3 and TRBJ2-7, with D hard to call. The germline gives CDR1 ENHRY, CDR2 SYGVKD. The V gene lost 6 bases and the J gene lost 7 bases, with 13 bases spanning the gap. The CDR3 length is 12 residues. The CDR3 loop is CAISSTLSEQYF. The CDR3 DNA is TGTGCCATCAGCTCGACACTCTCAGAGCAGTACTTC.

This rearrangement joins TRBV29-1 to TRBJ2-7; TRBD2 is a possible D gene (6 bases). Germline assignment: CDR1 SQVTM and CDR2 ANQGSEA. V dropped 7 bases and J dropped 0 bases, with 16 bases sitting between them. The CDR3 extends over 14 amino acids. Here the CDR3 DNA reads TGCAGCGCTTCGCGGGGAGTAAGCTCCTACGAGCAGTACTTC. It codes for CSASRGVSSYEQYF.

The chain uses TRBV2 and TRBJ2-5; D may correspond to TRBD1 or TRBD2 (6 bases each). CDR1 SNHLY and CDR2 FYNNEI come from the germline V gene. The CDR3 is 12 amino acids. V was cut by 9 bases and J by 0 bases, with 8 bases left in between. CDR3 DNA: TGTGCCAGAAGGGGGGACCAAGAGACCCAGTACTTC. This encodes CARRGDQETQYF.

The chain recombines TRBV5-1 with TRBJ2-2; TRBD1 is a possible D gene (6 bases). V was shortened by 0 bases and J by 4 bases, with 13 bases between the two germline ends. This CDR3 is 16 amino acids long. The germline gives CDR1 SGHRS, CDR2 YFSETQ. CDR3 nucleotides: TGCGCCAGCAGCTTGGGGACAGCTACGGTCACCGGGGAGCTGTTTTTT. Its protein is CASSLGTATVTGELFF. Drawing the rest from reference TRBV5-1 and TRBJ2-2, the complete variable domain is KAGVTQTPRYLIKTRGQQVTLSCSPISGHRSVSWYQQTPGQGLQFLFEYFSETQRNKGNFPGRFSGRQFSNSRSEMNVSTLELGDSALYLCASSLGTATVTGELFFGEGSRLTVL.

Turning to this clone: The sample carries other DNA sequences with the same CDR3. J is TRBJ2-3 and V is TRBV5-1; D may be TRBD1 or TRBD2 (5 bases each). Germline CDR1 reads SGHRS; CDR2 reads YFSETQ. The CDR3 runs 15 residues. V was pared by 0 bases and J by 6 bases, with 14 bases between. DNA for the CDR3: TGCGCCAGCAGCTTGGTTGGGGGAGCGGAGGATACGCAGTATTTT. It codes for CASSLVGGAEDTQYF.